The T cell receptor beta chain described here comes from a study of T cell responses to AZD1222 COVID-19 vaccine. The study, taken as a whole, reports: Donor demographics were predominantly white British with a female majority; clonal diversity may be underestimated. Repertoires were sampled only after the peak T cell response. Seropositive status at baseline applied to only a handful of AZD1222 recipients. Within unmutated variant regions lay the reported targets of nearly half of spike-specific TCRs.

Comments on this clone: Its antigen is not known.

Sequenced by immunoSEQ multiplex PCR; TCRdb stores in-frame clones only, minus some. The repertoire holds 150,000 to 190,000 clones, with roughly 90% as singletons. Trimming took 2 bases from V and 7 from J, leaving 12 bases between them. The CDR3 runs to 15 residues. Germline loops: CDR1 SGHVS, CDR2 FNYEAQ. The clonotype comes from an adult who received the AZD1222 COVID-19 vaccine. This chain links TRBV7-6 with TRBJ1-6; no clear D gene. Sequenced here: peripheral blood, sampled 28 days after the second AZD1222 dose. CDR3 amino acids: CASSLNAATNSPLHF. The CDR3 DNA sequence: TGTGCCAGCAGCTTAAATGCAGCAACAAATTCACCCCTCCACTTT.